This TCR beta chain was captured in a study of blood T cell repertoires in COVID-19. Using immunoSEQ multiplex PCR, the repertoire was profiled, and TCRdb retains in-frame clones only, with some absent. The sample lists 650,000 to 800,000 clones; about 90% were seen once. This CDR3 is 14 amino acids long. Germline V gene lookup returns CDR1 SGHDT and CDR2 YYEEEE. Trimming stripped 3 bases from V and 6 bases from J, with 12 bases between. The J gene is TRBJ1-4, the V gene TRBV5-6; D possibly corresponds to TRBD1 (6 bases). This TCR derives from a young woman with acute or convalescent COVID-19. The specimen sequenced was peripheral blood. This chain's CDR3 is CASSYGQTYEKLFF. The CDR3 bases are TGTGCCAGCAGCTACGGACAGACCTATGAAAAACTGTTTTTT.